The next 2 T cell receptor beta chains were all read from a single sample in a study of cytomegalovirus exposure and HLA in healthy donors. Amplification used 60 Vbeta primers and 13 Jbeta primers. Sequencing was performed with immunoSEQ multiplex PCR; in TCRdb, only in-frame clones are kept and a portion is missing. Of about 120,000 clones in the sample, over 65% are singletons; the top ten hold 2% to 3%. The sequencing sample was made of PBMCs. Receptor source: a female donor in good health and CMV-seronegative.

This clone has more than one count but fewer than ten. The chain combines TRBV19 with TRBJ2-3; D is undetermined. Germline values: CDR1 LNHDA, CDR2 SQIVND (reference sequence). CDR3 length equals 15 residues. V was pared by 4 bases and J by 3 bases, with 14 bases between. The CDR3: CASSTQALPTDTQYF. As DNA, the CDR3 is TGTGCCAGTAGTACTCAAGCGCTCCCGACAGATACGCAGTATTTT.

With regard to this clone: An end of the junction does not agree with germline; a read error may underlie this. The genes are TRBV30 and TRBJ1-1; 7 bases are shared with TRBD1. The CDR3 contains 12 residues. Germline CDR1 reads GTSNPN; CDR2 reads SVGIG (reference sequence). The CDR3 region has the DNA TGTGCCTGGGACAGGGTGAAGACTGAAGCTTTCTTT. It encodes CAWDRVKTEAFF.